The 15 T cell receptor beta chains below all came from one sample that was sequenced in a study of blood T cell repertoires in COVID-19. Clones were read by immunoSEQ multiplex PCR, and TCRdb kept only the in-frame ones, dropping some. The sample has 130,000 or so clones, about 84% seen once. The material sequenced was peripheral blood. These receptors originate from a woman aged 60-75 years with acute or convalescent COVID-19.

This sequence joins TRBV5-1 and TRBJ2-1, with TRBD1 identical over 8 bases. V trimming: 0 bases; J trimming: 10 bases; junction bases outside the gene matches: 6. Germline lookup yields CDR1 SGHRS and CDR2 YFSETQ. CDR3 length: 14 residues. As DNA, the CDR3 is TGCGCCAGCAGCTTGGCTGGACAGGGTAGCGAGCAGTTCTTC. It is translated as CASSLAGQGSEQFF. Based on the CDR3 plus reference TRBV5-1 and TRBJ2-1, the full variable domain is KAGVTQTPRYLIKTRGQQVTLSCSPISGHRSVSWYQQTPGQGLQFLFEYFSETQRNKGNFPGRFSGRQFSNSRSEMNVSTLELGDSALYLCASSLAGQGSEQFFGPGTRLTVL.

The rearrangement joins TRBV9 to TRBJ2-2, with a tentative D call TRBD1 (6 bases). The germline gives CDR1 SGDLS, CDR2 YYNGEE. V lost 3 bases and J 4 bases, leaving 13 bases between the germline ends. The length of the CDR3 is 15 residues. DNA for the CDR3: TGTGCCAGCAGCGCCGGACAGTCGGCCACCGGGGAGCTGTTTTTT. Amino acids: CASSAGQSATGELFF.

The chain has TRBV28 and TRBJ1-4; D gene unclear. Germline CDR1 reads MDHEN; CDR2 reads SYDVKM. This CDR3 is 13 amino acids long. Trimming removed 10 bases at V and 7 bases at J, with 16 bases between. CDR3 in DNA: TGTGCCACGGGAGGTGGACGTAGTGAAAAACTGTTTTTT. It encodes CATGGGRSEKLFF.

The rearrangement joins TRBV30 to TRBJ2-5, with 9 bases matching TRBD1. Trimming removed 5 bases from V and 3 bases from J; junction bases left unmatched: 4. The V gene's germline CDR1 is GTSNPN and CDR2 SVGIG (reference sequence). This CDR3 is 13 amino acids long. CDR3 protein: CAWGDRGKETQYF. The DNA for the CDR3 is TGTGCCTGGGGCGACAGGGGGAAAGAGACCCAGTACTTC. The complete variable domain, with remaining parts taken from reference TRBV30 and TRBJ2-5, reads SQTIHQWPATLVQPVGSPLSLECTVEGTSNPNLYWYRQAAGRGLQLLFYSVGIGQISSEVPQNLSASRPQDRQFILSSKKLLLSDSGFYLCAWGDRGKETQYFGPGTRLLVL.

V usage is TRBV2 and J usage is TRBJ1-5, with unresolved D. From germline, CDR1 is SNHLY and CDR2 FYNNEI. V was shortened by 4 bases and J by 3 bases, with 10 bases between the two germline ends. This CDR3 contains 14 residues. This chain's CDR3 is CASSVWADNQPQHF. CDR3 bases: TGTGCCAGCAGTGTTTGGGCCGACAATCAGCCCCAGCATTTT.

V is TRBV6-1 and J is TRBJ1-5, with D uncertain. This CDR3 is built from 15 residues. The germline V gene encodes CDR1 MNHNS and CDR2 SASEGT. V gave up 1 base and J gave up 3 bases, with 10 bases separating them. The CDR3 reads CASSEGIRDNQPQHF. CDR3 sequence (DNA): TGTGCCAGCAGTGAAGGAATCCGGGACAATCAGCCCCAGCATTTT.

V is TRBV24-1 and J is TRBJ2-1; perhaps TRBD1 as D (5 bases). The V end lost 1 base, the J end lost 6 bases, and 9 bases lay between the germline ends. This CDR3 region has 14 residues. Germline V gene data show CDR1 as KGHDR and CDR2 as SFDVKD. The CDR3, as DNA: TGTGCCACCAGTGATTTTCAGGGAACCAATGAGCAGTTCTTC. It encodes CATSDFQGTNEQFF.

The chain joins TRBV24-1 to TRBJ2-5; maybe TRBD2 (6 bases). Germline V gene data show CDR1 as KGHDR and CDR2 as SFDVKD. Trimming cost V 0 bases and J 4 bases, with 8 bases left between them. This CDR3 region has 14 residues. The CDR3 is CATSDLLGGETQYF. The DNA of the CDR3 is TGTGCCACCAGTGATTTGCTGGGGGGAGAGACCCAGTACTTC.

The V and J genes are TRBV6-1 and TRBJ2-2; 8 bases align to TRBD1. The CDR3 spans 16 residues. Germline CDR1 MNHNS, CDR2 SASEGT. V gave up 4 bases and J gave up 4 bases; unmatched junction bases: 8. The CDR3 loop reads CASSGDPTGVTGELFF. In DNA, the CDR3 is TGTGCCAGCAGTGGGGACCCGACAGGGGTCACCGGGGAGCTGTTTTTT.

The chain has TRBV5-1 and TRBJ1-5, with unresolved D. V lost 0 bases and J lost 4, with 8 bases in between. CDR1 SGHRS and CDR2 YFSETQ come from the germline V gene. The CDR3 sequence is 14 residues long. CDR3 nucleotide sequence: TGCGCCAGCAGCTTGGAGTTTGAGAATCAGCCCCAGCATTTT. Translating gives CASSLEFENQPQHF.

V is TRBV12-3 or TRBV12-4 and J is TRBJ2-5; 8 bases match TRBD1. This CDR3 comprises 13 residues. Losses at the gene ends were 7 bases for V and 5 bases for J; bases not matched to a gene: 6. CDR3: CASTRDRLETQYF. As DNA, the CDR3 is TGTGCCAGCACCAGGGACAGGTTGGAGACCCAGTACTTC.

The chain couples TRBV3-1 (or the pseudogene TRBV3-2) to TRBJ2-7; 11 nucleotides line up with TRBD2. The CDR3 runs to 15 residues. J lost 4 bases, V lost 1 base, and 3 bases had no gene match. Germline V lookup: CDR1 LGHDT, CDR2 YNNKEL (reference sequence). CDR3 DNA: TGTGCCAGCAGCCAAGCGGCTAGCGGGGGGTACGAGCAGTACGTC. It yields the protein CASSQAASGGYEQYV.

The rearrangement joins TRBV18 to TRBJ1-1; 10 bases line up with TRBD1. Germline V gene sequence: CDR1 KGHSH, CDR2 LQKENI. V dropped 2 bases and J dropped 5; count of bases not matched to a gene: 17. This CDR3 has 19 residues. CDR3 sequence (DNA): TGTGCCAGCTCACCATCCAACTCGGGACAGGGGAGGTTCAGGACTGAAGCTTTCTTT. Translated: CASSPSNSGQGRFRTEAFF.

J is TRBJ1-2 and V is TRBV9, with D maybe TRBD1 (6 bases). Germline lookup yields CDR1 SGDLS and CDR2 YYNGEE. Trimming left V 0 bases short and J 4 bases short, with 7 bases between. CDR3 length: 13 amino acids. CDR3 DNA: TGTGCCAGCAGCGTAGAGGACAGCTATGGCTACACCTTC. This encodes CASSVEDSYGYTF. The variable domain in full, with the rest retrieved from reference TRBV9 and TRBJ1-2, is DSGVTQTPKHLITATGQRVTLRCSPRSGDLSVYWYQQSLDQGLQFLIQYYNGEERAKGNILERFSAQQFPDLHSELNLSSLELGDSALYFCASSVEDSYGYTFGSGTRLTVV.

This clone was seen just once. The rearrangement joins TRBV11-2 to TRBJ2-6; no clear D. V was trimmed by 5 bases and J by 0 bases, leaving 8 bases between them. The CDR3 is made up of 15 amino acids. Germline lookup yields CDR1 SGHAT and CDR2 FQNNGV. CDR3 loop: CASSPRFSGANVLTF. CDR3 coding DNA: TGTGCCAGCAGCCCGAGGTTCTCTGGGGCCAACGTCCTGACTTTC.